The present T cell receptor beta chain was sequenced within a study of T-cell reconstitution after alpha-beta-depleted transplantation in children. Study-wide results and caveats: Several hundred expanded graft clones reportedly supplied alpha-beta T cells about two months after transplant. After one year, T-cell counts and TCRbeta diversity mostly came from new T cells. Surviving recipient T cells and thymic progenitors accounted for the high day-60 TCRbeta diversity observed in some patients.

V lost 3 bases to trimming and J lost 4 bases; unmatched junction nucleotides: 7. CDR3 length equals 16 residues. Germline V lookup: CDR1 DFQATT, CDR2 SNEGSKA (reference sequence). A library of TCRbeta sequences, prepared with unique molecular identifiers, was generated. In TCRdb, the PCR reads were re-called with MiXCR into one record per CDR3 protein. The sample includes roughly 250,000 distinct CDR3 sequences, 6.5% to 10% seen only once; the top ten take almost 6.5%. A word on this clonotype: Its cognate antigen is unknown.

The chain has TRBV20-1 and TRBJ2-3, with 13 bases aligning to TRBD2. The receptor was isolated from a male patient aged 10 to 17 who had a stem cell transplant for acute lymphoblastic leukemia, so the T cells may come from the graft donor. The specimen was PBMCs, mostly from graft donor cells, collected 180 days after TCRalphabeta/CD19-depleted stem cell transplant. The CDR3 is CSASFRTSGRSDTQYF. CDR3 coding DNA: TGCAGTGCTAGCTTCCGGACTAGCGGGAGATCAGATACGCAGTATTTT.